A single sample is the source of the 24 T cell receptor beta chains below, sequenced in a study of siplizumab effects on memory and regulatory T cells. Generated by immunoSEQ multiplex PCR, the TCRdb table keeps only in-frame clones and is missing some. The table includes about 80,000 clones, around 95% detected once. The sample taken for sequencing was CD8+ T cells sorted from blood. The origin of the receptors is a human donor in good health.

CDR3 region: CASSSPGGRTEAFF. DNA of the CDR3: TGTGCCAGTAGCTCGCCCGGGGGGAGGACTGAAGCTTTCTTT. The chain employs TRBV19 and TRBJ1-1; maybe TRBD1 (5 bases). The CDR3 runs to 14 residues. Germline values: CDR1 LNHDA, CDR2 SQIVND (reference sequence). Trimming removed 6 bases from V and 5 bases from J, with 16 bases in between.

The chain is built from TRBV7-8 and TRBJ2-1; TRBD2 matches 8 bases. V lost 3 bases, J lost 14 bases, and 9 bases stayed unmatched. This CDR3 region has 13 residues. Germline V gene lookup returns CDR1 SGHVS and CDR2 FQNEAQ. For the CDR3, the DNA is TGTGCCAGCAGCTTGGGAGGGACTAGAGGTGAGTTCTTC. Residues: CASSLGGTRGEFF.

The chain carries TRBV9 and TRBJ2-7, with 11 bases fitting TRBD1. Per germline, CDR1 SGDLS and CDR2 YYNGEE. V was pared by 0 bases and J by 6 bases, with 8 bases of the junction left unmatched. CDR3 length equals 16 residues. The CDR3 DNA follows: TGTGCCAGCAGCGTAGGTCTGTCGGGACAGGGGGGCGAGCAGTACTTC. Residues: CASSVGLSGQGGEQYF.

The chain uses TRBV7-9 and TRBJ2-1; 10 bases map to TRBD2. V was pared by 5 bases and J by 2 bases, with 3 bases of the junction left unmatched. CDR1 SEHNR and CDR2 FQNEAQ come from the germline V gene (reference sequence). The CDR3 loop spans 15 amino acids. CDR3 residues: CASSLLAGAYNEQFF. The CDR3 coding sequence is TGTGCCAGCAGCCTGCTAGCGGGAGCCTACAATGAGCAGTTCTTC.

This sequence joins TRBV7-3 and TRBJ2-5; the D gene is possibly TRBD1 (5 bases). V was clipped by 2 bases and J by 4 bases, with 11 bases between them. Germline values: CDR1 SGHTA, CDR2 FQGTGA. The CDR3 extends over 14 amino acids. CDR3 loop: CASSLQGWGETQYF. The CDR3 nucleotides are TGTGCCAGCAGCTTACAGGGTTGGGGAGAGACCCAGTACTTC.

The chain couples TRBV5-4 to TRBJ2-1; D is uncertain. CDR1 is SGHNT and CDR2 is YYREEE in the germline V gene (reference sequence). The CDR3 loop spans 13 amino acids. The V and J ends lost 1 base and 6 bases respectively, with 8 bases between them. The CDR3 nucleotides read TGTGCCAGCAGCTTGACGTGGGTCAATGAGCAGTTCTTC. This sequence encodes CASSLTWVNEQFF. Together with reference TRBV5-4 and TRBJ2-1, the CDR3 gives the full variable domain: ETGVTQSPTHLIKTRGQQVTLRCSSQSGHNTVSWYQQALGQGPQFIFQYYREEENGRGNFPPRFSGLQFPNYSSELNVNALELDDSALYLCASSLTWVNEQFFGPGTRLTVL.

V usage is TRBV5-8 and J usage is TRBJ2-7; D is perhaps TRBD1 (5 bases). In germline, CDR1 is SGHTS, CDR2 YDEGEE. CDR3 length equals 12 residues. The germline V and J ends were trimmed by 2 bases and 2 bases, with 5 bases remaining between them. The CDR3 region has the DNA TGTGCCAGCAGCTTAGGGGCCTACGAGCAGTACTTC. Protein product: CASSLGAYEQYF.

This CDR3 is CASSEGTGLNQPQHF. CDR3 in DNA: TGTGCCAGCAGCGAGGGGACAGGTCTCAATCAGCCCCAGCATTTT. The rearrangement uses TRBV9 and TRBJ1-5; 8 bases are shared with TRBD1. V shed 3 bases, J shed 3 bases, and the junction held 5 bases outside the gene matches. The CDR3 totals 15 residues. Germline V gene data show CDR1 as SGDLS and CDR2 as YYNGEE.

V usage is TRBV11-2 and J usage is TRBJ2-7; D is ambiguous. Germline lookup yields CDR1 SGHAT and CDR2 FQNNGV. The length of the CDR3 is 13 residues. The V and J ends lost 5 bases and 4 bases respectively, with 12 bases between them. CDR3 protein: CASSIAQRYEQYF. CDR3 in DNA: TGTGCCAGCAGCATAGCACAAAGGTACGAGCAGTACTTC.

The chain uses TRBV7-9 and TRBJ2-3, with 7 bases identical to TRBD2. CDR3 length: 13 amino acids. Looked up from germline, CDR1 is SEHNR and CDR2 is FQNEAQ (reference sequence). V gave up 2 bases and J gave up 8 bases; unmatched junction bases: 4. The CDR3 is CASSLQGEGTQYF. For the CDR3, the DNA is TGTGCCAGCAGCTTACAAGGGGAGGGTACGCAGTATTTT.

The rearrangement uses TRBV9 and TRBJ2-1; 8 nucleotides agree with TRBD2. The CDR3 runs 13 residues. Looked up from germline, CDR1 is SGDLS and CDR2 is YYNGEE. After removal of 4 bases from V and 15 bases from J, the junction contained 12 bases not matched to a gene. This CDR3 reads CASSSLESGSWFF. As DNA, the CDR3 is TGTGCCAGCAGCTCGTTGGAGAGCGGGAGTTGGTTCTTC.

The J gene is TRBJ2-3, the V gene TRBV11-2; TRBD2 aligns across 9 bases. V shed 3 bases, J shed 1 base, and the junction held 2 bases outside the gene matches. This CDR3 comprises 15 residues. Germline V gene data show CDR1 as SGHAT and CDR2 as FQNNGV. The CDR3 spells CASSFWTSGTDTQYF. The CDR3 DNA sequence: TGTGCCAGCAGCTTCTGGACTAGCGGCACAGATACGCAGTATTTT.

The DNA for the CDR3 is TGTGCCAGCAGCACCCAACAGGGTCCTAGCACAGATACGCAGTATTTT. Amino acid sequence: CASSTQQGPSTDTQYF. The V call is TRBV9, the J call TRBJ2-3; a weak D match, TRBD1 (6 bases). In germline, CDR1 is SGDLS, CDR2 YYNGEE. Trimming left V 4 bases short and J 0 bases short, with 15 bases between. This CDR3 region has 16 residues.

This clone was detected only once. This chain connects TRBV27 to TRBJ1-3; 7 bases are a match to TRBD1. Germline trimming cut 6 bases from V and 5 bases from J; bases unmatched to any gene: 7. This CDR3 comprises 14 residues. CDR1 and CDR2 from the germline V gene are MNHEY and SMNVEV (reference sequence). The CDR3 DNA sequence: TGTGCCAGCAGCCAACAGGGGTCTAGAAACACCATATATTTT. It yields the protein CASSQQGSRNTIYF.

The count of this clone is one. The chain uses TRBV9 and TRBJ2-1; TRBD1 aligns across 8 bases. V gave up 5 bases and J gave up 6 bases; unmatched junction bases: 7. This CDR3 region has 14 residues. CDR1 and CDR2 (germline): SGDLS, YYNGEE. CDR3 amino acids: CASRSRTGTNEQFF. CDR3 DNA: TGTGCCAGCAGGAGCCGGACAGGGACCAATGAGCAGTTCTTC.

This clone occurred once. The J gene is TRBJ1-4, the V gene TRBV6-1, with D possibly TRBD1 on 5 matching bases. This CDR3 spans 15 amino acids. V dropped 5 bases and J dropped 2 bases, with 12 bases sitting between them. Per the germline V gene, CDR1 is MNHNS and CDR2 is SASEGT. The CDR3, as DNA: TGTGCCAGCAGTCGCAGGGATGTGACTAATGAAAAACTGTTTTTT. Translated: CASSRRDVTNEKLFF.

The chain is built from TRBV4-1 and TRBJ1-1; the D gene is possibly TRBD1 (5 bases). This CDR3 has 14 residues. Germline CDR1 is MGHRA and CDR2 is YSYEKL. Trimming pared 0 bases from V and 11 bases from J, leaving 16 bases between. CDR3: CASSQDDSGTDAFF. DNA for the CDR3: TGCGCCAGCAGCCAAGATGATTCGGGGACGGACGCTTTCTTT.

This clone has only one observation. V and J are TRBV18 and TRBJ1-1, with unresolved D. The V gene's germline CDR1 is KGHSH and CDR2 LQKENI. Trimming pared 3 bases from V and 1 base from J, leaving 3 bases between. The CDR3 sequence is 12 residues long. CDR3 region: CASSPTNTEAFF. The CDR3 DNA follows: TGTGCCAGCTCACCTACGAACACTGAAGCTTTCTTT.

The J gene is TRBJ2-1, the V gene TRBV28; D remains ambiguous. Germline-derived CDR1 and CDR2 are MDHEN and SYDVKM. The CDR3 is 17 amino acids. Between the trimmed V and J ends, which lost 4 bases and 0 bases, there was a span of 16 bases. CDR3 amino acids: CASSSPMAAPSYNEQFF. CDR3 DNA sequence: TGTGCCAGCAGTTCCCCCATGGCGGCACCCTCCTACAATGAGCAGTTCTTC.

DNA for the CDR3: TGCGCCAGCAGCCAAGGGGACAGGGGCGAGGGCGAAAAACTGTTTTTT. This translates into CASSQGDRGEGEKLFF. The chain carries TRBV4-1 and TRBJ1-4, with 10 bases aligning to TRBD1. The CDR3 contains 16 residues. J gave up 8 bases and V 1 base, and 7 bases lay outside the gene matches. CDR1 MGHRA and CDR2 YSYEKL come from the germline V gene.

This chain links TRBV7-9 with TRBJ1-1; D might be TRBD1 (6 bases). Trimming shortened V by 2 bases and J by 2 bases, and 12 bases separated the two germline ends. The CDR3 is made up of 15 amino acids. Germline-derived CDR1 and CDR2 are SEHNR and FQNEAQ (reference sequence). The CDR3: CASSLTTGLNTEAFF. The DNA for the CDR3 is TGTGCCAGCAGCTTAACAACAGGGCTTAACACTGAAGCTTTCTTT.

The chain joins TRBV15 to TRBJ2-3, with 11 bases lining up with TRBD2. Germline CDR1 reads LNHNV; CDR2 reads YYDKDF (reference sequence). With 3 bases clipped from V and 2 bases from J, the junction kept 4 bases outside the gene matches. The CDR3 has 16 residues. As DNA, the CDR3 is TGTGCCACCAGCAGCCGACTAGCGGGGTACACAGATACGCAGTATTTT. Translated, it gives CATSSRLAGYTDTQYF.

This clone was counted once. The chain has TRBV7-8 and TRBJ2-7, with a weak D call TRBD2 (7 bases). The CDR3 is 15 amino acids. V was shortened by 6 bases and J by 4 bases, with 19 bases between the two germline ends. Germline V gene lookup returns CDR1 SGHVS and CDR2 FQNEAQ. CDR3 loop: CASSPPRGASYEQYF. The CDR3 DNA reads as TGTGCCAGCAGTCCTCCCCGGGGGGCTAGTTACGAGCAGTACTTC. Using reference TRBV7-8 and TRBJ2-7 for the parts outside the CDR3, the full variable domain is GAGVSQSPRYKVAKRGQDVALRCDPISGHVSLFWYQQALGQGPEFLTYFQNEAQLDKSGLPSDRFFAERPEGSVSTLKIQRTQQEDSAVYLCASSPPRGASYEQYFGPGTRLTVT.

The chain employs TRBV12-5 and TRBJ2-3; D is uncertain. The length of the CDR3 is 13 residues. V was pared by 7 bases and J by 5 bases, with 13 bases between. Germline CDR1 reads LGHNT; CDR2 reads FRNRAP. The DNA for the CDR3 is TGTGCTAGTGCTTTAACCACAGTAGATACGCAGTATTTT. Protein sequence: CASALTTVDTQYF.